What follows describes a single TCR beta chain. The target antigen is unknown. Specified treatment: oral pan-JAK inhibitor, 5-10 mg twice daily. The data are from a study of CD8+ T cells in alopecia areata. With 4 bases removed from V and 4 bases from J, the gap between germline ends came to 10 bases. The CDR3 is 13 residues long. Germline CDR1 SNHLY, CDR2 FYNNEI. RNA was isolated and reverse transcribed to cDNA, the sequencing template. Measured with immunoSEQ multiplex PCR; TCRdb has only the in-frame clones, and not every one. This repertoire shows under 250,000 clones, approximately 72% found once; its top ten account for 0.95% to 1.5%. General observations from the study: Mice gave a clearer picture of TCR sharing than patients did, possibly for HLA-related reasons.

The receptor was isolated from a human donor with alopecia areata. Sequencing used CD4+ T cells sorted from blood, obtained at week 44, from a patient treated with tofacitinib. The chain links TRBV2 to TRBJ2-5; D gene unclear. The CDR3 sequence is CASSVFLRETQYF. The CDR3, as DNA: TGTGCCAGCAGTGTTTTTCTTCGAGAGACCCAGTACTTC.